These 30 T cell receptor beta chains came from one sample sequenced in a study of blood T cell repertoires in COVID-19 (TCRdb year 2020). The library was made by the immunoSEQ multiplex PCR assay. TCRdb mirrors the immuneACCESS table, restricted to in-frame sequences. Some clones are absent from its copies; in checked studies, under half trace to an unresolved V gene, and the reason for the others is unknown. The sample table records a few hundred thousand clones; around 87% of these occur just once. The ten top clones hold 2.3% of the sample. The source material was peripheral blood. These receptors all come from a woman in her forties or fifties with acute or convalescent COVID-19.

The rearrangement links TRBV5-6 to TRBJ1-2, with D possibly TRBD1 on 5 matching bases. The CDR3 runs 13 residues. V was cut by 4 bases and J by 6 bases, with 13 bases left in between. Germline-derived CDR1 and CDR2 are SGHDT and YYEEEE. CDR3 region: CASSPGRVDGYTF. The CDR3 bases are TGTGCCAGCAGCCCTGGCAGGGTAGATGGCTACACCTTC.

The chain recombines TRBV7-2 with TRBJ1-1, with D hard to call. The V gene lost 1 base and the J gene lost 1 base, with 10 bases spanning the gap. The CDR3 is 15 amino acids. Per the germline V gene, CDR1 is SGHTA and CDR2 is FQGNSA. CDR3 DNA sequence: TGTGCCAGCAGCTTAGGTCCCCCAGGGAACACTGAAGCTTTCTTT. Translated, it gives CASSLGPPGNTEAFF.

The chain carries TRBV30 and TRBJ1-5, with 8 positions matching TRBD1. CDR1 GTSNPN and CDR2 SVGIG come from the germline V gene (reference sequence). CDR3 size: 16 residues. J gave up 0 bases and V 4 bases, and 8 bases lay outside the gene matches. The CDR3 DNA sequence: TGTGCCTGGACAAAAACAGGGGGATCTAGCAATCAGCCCCAGCATTTT. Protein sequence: CAWTKTGGSSNQPQHF. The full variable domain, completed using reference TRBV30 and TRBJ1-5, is SQTIHQWPATLVQPVGSPLSLECTVEGTSNPNLYWYRQAAGRGLQLLFYSVGIGQISSEVPQNLSASRPQDRQFILSSKKLLLSDSGFYLCAWTKTGGSSNQPQHFGDGTRLSIL.

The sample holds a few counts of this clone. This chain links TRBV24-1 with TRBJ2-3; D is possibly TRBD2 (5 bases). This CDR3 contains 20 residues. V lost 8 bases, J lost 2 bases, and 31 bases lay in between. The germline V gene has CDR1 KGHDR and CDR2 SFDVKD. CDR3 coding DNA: TGTGCCACCACGGCAGACGGCGCAGGATTGGAGGAAACCCACACAGATACGCAGTATTTT. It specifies CATTADGAGLEETHTDTQYF.

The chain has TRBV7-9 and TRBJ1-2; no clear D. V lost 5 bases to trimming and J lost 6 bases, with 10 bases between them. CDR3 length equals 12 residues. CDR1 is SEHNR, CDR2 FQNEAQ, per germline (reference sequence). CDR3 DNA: TGTGCCAGCAGCGCCGAGGGCCATGGCTACACCTTC. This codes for CASSAEGHGYTF.

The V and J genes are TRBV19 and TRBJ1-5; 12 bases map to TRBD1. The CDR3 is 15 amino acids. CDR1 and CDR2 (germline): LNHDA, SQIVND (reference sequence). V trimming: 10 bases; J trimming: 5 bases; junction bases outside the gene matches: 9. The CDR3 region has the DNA TGTGCCACGGGCGGGACAGGGGGCAAGGATCAGCCCCAGCATTTT. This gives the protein CATGGTGGKDQPQHF.

Written as DNA, the CDR3 is TGCGCCAGCAGCTCTACGCAAGCGTCAAATGAAAAACTGTTTTTT. Encoded protein: CASSSTQASNEKLFF. The gene calls are TRBV5-1 and TRBJ1-4; D uncertain. Germline assignment: CDR1 SGHRS and CDR2 YFSETQ. The CDR3 is made up of 15 amino acids. V lost 3 bases to trimming and J lost 5 bases, with 14 bases between them.

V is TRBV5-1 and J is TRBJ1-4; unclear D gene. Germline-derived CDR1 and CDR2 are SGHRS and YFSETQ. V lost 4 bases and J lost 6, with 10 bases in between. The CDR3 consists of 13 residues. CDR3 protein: CASSPMRDEKLFF. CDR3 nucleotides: TGCGCCAGCAGCCCCATGAGGGATGAAAAACTGTTTTTT.

CDR3 DNA sequence: TGTGCCAGCAGTTTGCCAGGACAGGGACGGAACACTGAAGCTTTCTTT. Amino acid sequence: CASSLPGQGRNTEAFF. The V call is TRBV28, the J call TRBJ1-1; 8 bases line up with TRBD1. Germline assignment: CDR1 MDHEN and CDR2 SYDVKM. J was trimmed by 1 base and V by 3 bases; bases with no gene match: 7. The CDR3 length is 16 residues.

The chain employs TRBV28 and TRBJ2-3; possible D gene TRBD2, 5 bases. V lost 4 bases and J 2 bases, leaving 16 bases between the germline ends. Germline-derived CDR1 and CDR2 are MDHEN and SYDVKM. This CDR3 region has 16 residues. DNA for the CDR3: TGTGCCAGCAGTTCCCCTGGGGTAGCGCCCACAGATACGCAGTATTTT. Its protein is CASSSPGVAPTDTQYF.

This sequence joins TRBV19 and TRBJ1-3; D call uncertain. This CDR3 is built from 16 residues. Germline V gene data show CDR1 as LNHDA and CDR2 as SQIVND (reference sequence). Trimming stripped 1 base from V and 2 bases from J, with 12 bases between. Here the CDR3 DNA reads TGTGCCAGTAGTATAGGAGTTCGGGAGCCTGGAAACACCATATATTTT. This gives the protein CASSIGVREPGNTIYF. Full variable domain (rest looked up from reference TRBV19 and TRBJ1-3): DGGITQSPKYLFRKEGQNVTLSCEQNLNHDAMYWYRQDPGQGLRLIYYSQIVNDFQKGDIAEGYSVSREKKESFPLTVTSAQKNPTAFYLCASSIGVREPGNTIYFGEGSWLTVV.

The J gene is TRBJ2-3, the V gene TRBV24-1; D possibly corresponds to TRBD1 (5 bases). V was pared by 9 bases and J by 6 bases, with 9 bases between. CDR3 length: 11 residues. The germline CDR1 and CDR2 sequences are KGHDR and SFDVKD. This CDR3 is CATAAGDTQYF. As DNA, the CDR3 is TGTGCCACCGCGGCAGGGGATACGCAGTATTTT.

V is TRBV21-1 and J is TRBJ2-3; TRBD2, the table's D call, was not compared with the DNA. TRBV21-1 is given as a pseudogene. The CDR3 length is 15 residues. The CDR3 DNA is TGTGCCAGCAGCAAATGGGGACTGTCCACAGATACGCAGTATTTT. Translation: CASSKWGLSTDTQYF.

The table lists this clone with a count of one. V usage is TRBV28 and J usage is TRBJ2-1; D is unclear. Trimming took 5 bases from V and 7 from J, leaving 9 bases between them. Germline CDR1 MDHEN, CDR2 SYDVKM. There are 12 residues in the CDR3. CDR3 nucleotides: TGTGCCAGCAGTAACTCCTGGAATGAGCAGTTCTTC. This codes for CASSNSWNEQFF.

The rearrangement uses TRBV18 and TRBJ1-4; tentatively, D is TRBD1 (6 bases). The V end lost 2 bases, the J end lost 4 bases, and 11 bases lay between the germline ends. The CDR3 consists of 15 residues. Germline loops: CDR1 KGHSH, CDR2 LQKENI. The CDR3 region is CASSPGGSLNEKLFF. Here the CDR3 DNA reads TGTGCCAGCTCACCAGGGGGCAGCCTTAATGAAAAACTGTTTTTT.

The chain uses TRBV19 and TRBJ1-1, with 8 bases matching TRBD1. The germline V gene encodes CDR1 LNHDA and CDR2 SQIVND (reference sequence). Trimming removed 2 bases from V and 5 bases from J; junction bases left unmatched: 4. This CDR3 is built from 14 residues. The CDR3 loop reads CASSILDRETEAFF. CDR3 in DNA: TGTGCCAGTAGTATACTGGACAGGGAGACTGAAGCTTTCTTT.

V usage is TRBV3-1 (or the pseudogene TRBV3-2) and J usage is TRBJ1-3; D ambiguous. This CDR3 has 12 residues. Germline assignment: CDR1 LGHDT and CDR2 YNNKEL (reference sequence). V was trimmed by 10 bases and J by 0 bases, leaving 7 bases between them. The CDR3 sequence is CAISNSGNTIYF. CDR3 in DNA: TGTGCCATTTCTAACTCTGGAAACACCATATATTTT.

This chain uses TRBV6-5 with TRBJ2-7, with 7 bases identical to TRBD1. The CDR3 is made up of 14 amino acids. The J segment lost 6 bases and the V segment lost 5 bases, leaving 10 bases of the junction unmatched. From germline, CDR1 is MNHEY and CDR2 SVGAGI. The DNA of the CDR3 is TGTGCCAGCAGTAACACGATCGGGACAGCCGAGCAGTACTTC. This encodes CASSNTIGTAEQYF.

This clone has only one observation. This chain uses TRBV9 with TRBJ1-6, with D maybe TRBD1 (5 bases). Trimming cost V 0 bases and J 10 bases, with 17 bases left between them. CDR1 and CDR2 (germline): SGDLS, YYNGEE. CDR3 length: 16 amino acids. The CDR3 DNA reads TGTGCCAGCAGCGTAGCTTCAGGGCAGGGAAACTCACCCCTCCACTTT. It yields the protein CASSVASGQGNSPLHF.

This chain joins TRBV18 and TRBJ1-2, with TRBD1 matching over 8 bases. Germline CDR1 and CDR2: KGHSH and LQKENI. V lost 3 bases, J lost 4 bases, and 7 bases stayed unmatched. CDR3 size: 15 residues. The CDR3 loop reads CASSPPGQASYGYTF. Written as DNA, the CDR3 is TGTGCCAGCTCACCTCCGGGACAGGCATCCTATGGCTACACCTTC. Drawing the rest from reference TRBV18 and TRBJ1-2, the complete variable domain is NAGVMQNPRHLVRRRGQEARLRCSPMKGHSHVYWYRQLPEEGLKFMVYLQKENIIDESGMPKERFSAEFPKEGPSILRIQQVVRGDSAAYFCASSPPGQASYGYTFGSGTRLTVV.

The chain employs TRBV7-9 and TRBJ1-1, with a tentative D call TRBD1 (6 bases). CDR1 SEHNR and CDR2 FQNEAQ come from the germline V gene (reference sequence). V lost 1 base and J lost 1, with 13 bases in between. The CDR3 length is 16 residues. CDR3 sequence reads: CASSLEGVWPNTEAFF. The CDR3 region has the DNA TGTGCCAGCAGCTTAGAGGGGGTCTGGCCGAACACTGAAGCTTTCTTT.

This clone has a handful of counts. The CDR3 region has the DNA TGTGCCATCAGTGACAGTGGGACTAGCGGGAAGGAGACCCAGTACTTC. It encodes CAISDSGTSGKETQYF. The chain joins TRBV10-3 to TRBJ2-5; 13 nucleotides line up with TRBD2. V was clipped by 3 bases and J by 5 bases; unmatched bases: 6. CDR3 length: 16 amino acids. Germline V gene sequence: CDR1 ENHRY, CDR2 SYGVKD.

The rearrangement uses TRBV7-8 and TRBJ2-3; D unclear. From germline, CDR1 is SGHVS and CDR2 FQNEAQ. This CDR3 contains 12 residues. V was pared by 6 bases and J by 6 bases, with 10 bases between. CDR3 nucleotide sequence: TGTGCCAGCAGTTTTATGTCGGATACGCAGTATTTT. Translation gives CASSFMSDTQYF. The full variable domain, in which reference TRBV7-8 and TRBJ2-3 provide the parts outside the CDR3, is GAGVSQSPRYKVAKRGQDVALRCDPISGHVSLFWYQQALGQGPEFLTYFQNEAQLDKSGLPSDRFFAERPEGSVSTLKIQRTQQEDSAVYLCASSFMSDTQYFGPGTRLTVL.

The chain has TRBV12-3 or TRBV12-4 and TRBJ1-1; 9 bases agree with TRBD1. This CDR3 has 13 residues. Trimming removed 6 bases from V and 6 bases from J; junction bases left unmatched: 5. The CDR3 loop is CASRTGGLPEAFF. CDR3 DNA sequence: TGTGCCAGCAGGACAGGGGGGTTGCCTGAAGCTTTCTTT.

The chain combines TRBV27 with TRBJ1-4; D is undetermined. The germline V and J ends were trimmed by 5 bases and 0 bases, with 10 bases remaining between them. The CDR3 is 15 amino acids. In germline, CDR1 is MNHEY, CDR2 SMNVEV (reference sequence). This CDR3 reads CASSDHSTTNEKLFF. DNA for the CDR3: TGTGCCAGCAGTGATCACAGCACAACTAATGAAAAACTGTTTTTT.

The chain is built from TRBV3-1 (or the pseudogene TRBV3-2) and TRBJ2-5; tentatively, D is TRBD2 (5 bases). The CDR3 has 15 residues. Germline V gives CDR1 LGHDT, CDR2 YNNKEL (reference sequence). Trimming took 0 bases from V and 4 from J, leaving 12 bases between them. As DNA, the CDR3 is TGTGCCAGCAGCCAAGAAGGCGGTCGGGGAGAGACCCAGTACTTC. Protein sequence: CASSQEGGRGETQYF.

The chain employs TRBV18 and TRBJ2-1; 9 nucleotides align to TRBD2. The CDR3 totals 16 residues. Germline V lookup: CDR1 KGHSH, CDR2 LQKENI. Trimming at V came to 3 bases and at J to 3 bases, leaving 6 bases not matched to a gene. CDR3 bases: TGTGCCAGCTCACCGAGGACTAGCGCTCTCTACAATGAGCAGTTCTTC. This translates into CASSPRTSALYNEQFF.

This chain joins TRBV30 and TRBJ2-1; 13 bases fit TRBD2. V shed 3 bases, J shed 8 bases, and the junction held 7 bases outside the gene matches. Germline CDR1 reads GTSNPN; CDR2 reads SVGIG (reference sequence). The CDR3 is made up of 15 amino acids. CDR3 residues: CAWRARLAGGDEQFF. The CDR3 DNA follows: TGTGCCTGGAGGGCCCGACTAGCGGGAGGCGATGAGCAGTTCTTC.

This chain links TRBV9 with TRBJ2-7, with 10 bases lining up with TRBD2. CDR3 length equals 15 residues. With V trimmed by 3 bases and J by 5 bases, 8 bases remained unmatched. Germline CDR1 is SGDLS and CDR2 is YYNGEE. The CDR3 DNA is TGTGCCAGCAGCGATTCTAGCGGGAGAACCCACGAGCAGTACTTC. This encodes CASSDSSGRTHEQYF.

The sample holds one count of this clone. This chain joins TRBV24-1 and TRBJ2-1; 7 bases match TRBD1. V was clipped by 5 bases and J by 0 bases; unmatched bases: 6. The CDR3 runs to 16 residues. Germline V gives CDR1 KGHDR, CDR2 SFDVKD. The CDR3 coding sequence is TGTGCCACCAGTGCCCCAGGGACAGTCTCCTACAATGAGCAGTTCTTC. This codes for CATSAPGTVSYNEQFF.